This T cell receptor beta chain was sequenced for a study of T-cell memory formation after mild COVID-19 (dated by TCRdb to the early 2020s). For the study in its entirety: Most TCR sequence clusters were specific to one of the two donors. In a couple of donors, T-cell clones that expanded and contracted after mild COVID-19 were tracked by sequencing TCRalpha and TCRbeta repertoires over time. Two young, previously healthy adult volunteers made up the cohort, one male and one female.

Reading the germline V gene (reference sequence) gives CDR1 LNHDA and CDR2 SQIVND. The germline ends are 16 bases apart after V is trimmed by 3 bases and J by 5 bases. Reading from cysteine to phenylalanine, the CDR3 counts 15 amino acids. Just the 45-base CDR3 DNA is kept, in frame starting at base 1. Ficoll-Paque density gradient centrifugation was the method used to isolate PBMCs. A note on this clonotype: Which antigen it targets is not known. It has no much larger one-base neighbor in the sample; base qualities were not kept.

Data came from an Illumina NovaSeq 6000. TCRalpha and TCRbeta cDNA libraries were constructed by 5'RACE with constant-segment primers, with sample barcodes and unique molecular identifiers being introduced. RNA was extracted from every sample with Trizol reagent. The libraries were amplified in two PCR steps, and the second step added a second sample barcode and Illumina TruSeq adapters. Libraries were sequenced on an Illumina NovaSeq with 2 x 150 bp paired-end reads. In the authors' own workflow: The reads were demultiplexed and collapsed into UMI-guided consensus sequences using migec v1.2.7. Using mixcr v2.1.11, UMI consensuses were aligned to TRA and TRB V and J templates and then assembled into clonotypes. Clonotypes were classified as expanded or contracted when called significant by both edgeR and NoisET, with noise models trained on biological replicates. For edgeR calls, a false discovery rate-adjusted p below 0.01 and a log2 fold-change threshold of 1 were applied. As an exploratory analysis of dynamics, PCA with hierarchical clustering was applied to max-normalized trajectories of the 1000 most abundant clonotypes. Separately sequenced CD4+ and CD8+ repertoires were used to assign the CD4 or CD8 phenotype of responding clones. The public reads were quality trimmed at Q25 with fastp and then assembled into clones with MiXCR by TCRdb, keeping productive beta chains. Duplicate CDR3 protein sequences are folded into a single record with the most common DNA and genes. What appears here as the V and J calls and clone size reflects TCRdb's work, not the paper's. The sample table lists roughly 190,000 distinct CDR3 sequences, around 30% of them with a count of one. The ten biggest clones cover about 10% of the sample.

What the study reported, not specific to this receptor: The study included only a couple of mild cases, and larger cohorts that include severe cases with pre-infection samples were judged to be necessary. Clones that contracted from day 15 to 85 showed balanced CD4/CD8 phenotypes, whereas a second wave of clones that expanded from day 15 to 37 leaned towards CD4+. Some responding clones were found in pre-infection memory, which suggests that pre-existing cross-reactive memory T cells took part in the SARS-CoV-2 response. SARS-CoV-2 specificity was not confirmed for the second-wave clones peaking on day 37. Contracting CD4+ clones turned up mainly in the CM and EM memory subsets, whereas EMRA was where CD8+ clones were enriched.

The sequence links TRBV19 to TRBJ2-5, and possibly TRBD1, on 6 matching bases. The sequence was obtained from an adult woman who had mild COVID-19 (a few samples of this study predate the infection). The sample titles of this study are shuffled in the database, so cell type and time point are left out; the donor was told from shared clones. What was sequenced was PBMCs or a T cell subset sorted from them (not recorded which). This receptor carries the CDR3 CASSMTGTLGETQYF. The nucleotides read TGTGCCAGTAGTATGACAGGAACGCTTGGGGAGACCCAGTACTTC. The full variable domain, completed from the reference TRBV19 and TRBJ2-5 proteins outside the CDR3, reads DGGITQSPKYLFRKEGQNVTLSCEQNLNHDAMYWYRQDPGQGLRLIYYSQIVNDFQKGDIAEGYSVSREKKESFPLTVTSAQKNPTAFYLCASSMTGTLGETQYFGPGTRLLVL.